The TCR beta chain under discussion was sequenced for a study of regulatory T cells in long-lasting Graves disease. Study as a whole: Under 3 months of antithyroid drugs had been taken by newly diagnosed Graves' patients. Findings and limits, study-wide: Persistent disease preferred TRBV28, TRBJ1-2 and TRBJ2-5; new disease, TRBV20-1 and TRBJ2-1.

Ten or more counts support this clonotype. Its specificity is unknown. Time point in this sample: newly diagnosed GD, antithyroid drugs for less than 3 months. PBMCs provided the RNA from which the TCR library was made. The collection involved drawing around 10 milliliters of peripheral blood into EDTA tubes. iRepertoire HTBI primers and Arm-PCR of CDR3 regions built TCR beta libraries. In TCRdb, the multiplex PCR reads were re-called with MiXCR into one record per CDR3 protein. The sample holds 530,000 or so distinct CDR3 sequences, roughly 13% seen once. This CDR3 comprises 11 residues. V shed 2 bases and J shed 8 bases, with 9 bases lying between them. Germline CDR1 is DFQATT and CDR2 is SNEGSKA (reference sequence). The sample also formed part of further work on T cells in Graves' hyperthyroidism and ophthalmopathy. That report adds: HTBI primers drove first-round RT-PCR of the TCR CDR3.

The receptor comes from a man aged 25 to 40 with Graves disease. This chain connects TRBV20-1 to TRBJ1-1, with D maybe TRBD1 (6 bases). This specimen consisted of peripheral blood mononuclear cells (PBMCs), obtained at new diagnosis, from a patient treated with antithyroid drugs. The CDR3 protein is CSARLDSEAFF. Written as DNA, the CDR3 is TGCAGTGCTAGACTGGACAGCGAAGCTTTCTTT.